This TCR beta chain is drawn from a study of T-cell reconstitution after alpha-beta-depleted transplantation in children. The authors prepared the TCRbeta library with unique molecular identifiers. TCRdb re-derived calls from the PCR reads in MiXCR, one entry per CDR3 protein. This table holds around 600,000 distinct CDR3 sequences, approximately 17% found once. Losses at the gene ends were 7 bases for V and 1 base for J; bases not matched to a gene: 8. The CDR3 extends over 16 amino acids. The germline gives CDR1 KGHDR, CDR2 SFDVKD. The material was PBMCs from the stem cell graft donor, obtained from the stem cell graft. The TCR comes from a human donor who donated a stem cell graft to a child with acute myeloid leukemia. The rearrangement links TRBV24-1 to TRBJ2-2; 7 bases map to TRBD1. CDR3 sequence (DNA): TGTGCCACCAGGGGGACACAGGGGCTGAACACCGGGGAGCTGTTTTTT. Its protein product is CATRGTQGLNTGELFF.